The 5 T cell receptor beta chains presented below share a single source sample, sequenced in a study of spatial heterogeneity in lung cancer. Time point denoted: blood at routine non-recurrence follow-up after resection. TCRdb re-called the 5' RACE reads with MiXCR, one entry per CDR3 protein. The sample yields more than 75,000 distinct CDR3 sequences, roughly 21% seen once. Sequencing was performed on PBMCs, taken at follow-up. Receptors were obtained from a male donor with early-stage non-small cell lung cancer.

This clonotype was recorded many times. V gene TRBV4-2 combines with J gene TRBJ2-3; 9 bases fit TRBD2. CDR1 and CDR2 from the germline V gene are LGHNA and YNFKEQ. CDR3 length: 18 residues. V was clipped by 1 base and J by 1 base; unmatched bases: 9. The CDR3 nucleotides are TGTGCCAGCAGCCAAGTTGGCGGGAGGGCGCGGGGCACAGATACGCAGTATTTT. Encoded protein: CASSQVGGRARGTDTQYF.

This clonotype has only a few counts. This sequence joins TRBV9 and TRBJ2-2; D might be TRBD2 (6 bases). CDR3 length equals 16 residues. Trimming cost V 0 bases and J 6 bases, with 15 bases left between them. CDR1 is SGDLS and CDR2 is YYNGEE in the germline V gene. CDR3 loop: CASSVATSTSAGELFF. The CDR3 DNA reads as TGTGCCAGCAGCGTAGCAACTAGCACCTCCGCCGGGGAGCTGTTTTTT.

Only a few counts were recorded for this clonotype. The V call is TRBV12-3 or TRBV12-4, the J call TRBJ1-1; tentative D call: TRBD1 (5 bases). CDR3 length: 14 residues. V shed 7 bases and J shed 2 bases, with 14 bases lying between them. CDR3 sequence (DNA): TGTGCCAGCACCTCTCGGGGGAGAAACACTGAAGCTTTCTTT. Its translation: CASTSRGRNTEAFF.

This clonotype was recorded a few times. The chain links TRBV3-1 to TRBJ2-3, with D perhaps given as TRBD1 or TRBD2 (6 bases each). CDR3 length: 16 amino acids. Germline CDR1 LGHDT, CDR2 YNNKEL (reference sequence). V was trimmed by 4 bases and J by 2 bases, leaving 16 bases between them. The CDR3, as DNA: TGTGCCAGCAGCCGGGGGGCTAGCGTGTACACAGATACGCAGTATTTT. Protein sequence: CASSRGASVYTDTQYF.

This clonotype has just a few counts. The rearrangement links TRBV6-1 to TRBJ2-7; D possibly matches TRBD1 or TRBD2 (8 bases each). The CDR3 contains 14 residues. The V and J ends lost 7 bases and 3 bases respectively, with 16 bases between them. Germline loops: CDR1 MNHNS, CDR2 SASEGT. DNA of the CDR3: TGTGCCAGCAAAAGGACAGGGACTAGCTACGAGCAGTACTTC. It codes for CASKRTGTSYEQYF.